One and the same sample provided the 30 T cell receptor beta chains below, sequenced in a study of blood T cells in healthy people across ages. PCR was performed a second time for roughly 7 to 12 cycles using a sample-barcoded 5' primer and a J-beta primer mix. In TCRdb, the 5' RACE reads were re-called with MiXCR into one record per CDR3 protein. Altogether around 870,000 distinct CDR3 sequences are present, around 28% being singletons, with the ten largest covering 17%. The source material was blood. Receptors were obtained from a woman of 80 years or more in good health.

As regards this clonotype: It may be a read error: a sequence one base away is much more abundant. The chain employs TRBV20-1 and TRBJ1-2, with a tentative D call TRBD1 (5 bases). Germline V CDR1 and CDR2: DFQATT, SNEGSKA (reference sequence). The length of the CDR3 is 14 residues. CDR3 loop: CSAPRSRANYCYTF. The CDR3 DNA reads as TGCAGTGCCCCTAGGAGCAGGGCCAACTATTGCTACACCTTC.

This clonotype has just a few counts. V and J are TRBV25-1 and TRBJ1-1; TRBD1 matches 12 bases. Unmatched junction bases numbered 9, after V lost 5 bases and J lost 5 bases. The germline V gene has CDR1 MGHDK and CDR2 SYGVNS. This CDR3 comprises 16 residues. Here the CDR3 DNA reads TGTGCCAGCAGTAAACCGGGACAGGGGGCGATAACTGAAGCTTTCTTT. Its protein product is CASSKPGQGAITEAFF.

This clonotype occurred once. V usage is TRBV11-2 and J usage is TRBJ2-5; weak D call: TRBD2 (6 bases). The length of the CDR3 is 15 residues. In germline, CDR1 is SGHAT, CDR2 FQNNGV. The V end was cut by 5 bases, the J end by 5 bases, with 18 bases between. The CDR3 nucleotides read TGTGCCAGCAGCCCCCCGGCGGGGACGGAGGAGACCCAGTACTTC. This sequence encodes CASSPPAGTEETQYF.

This clonotype was observed at least ten times. This sequence joins TRBV7-2 and TRBJ2-1, with 11 positions matching TRBD2. The CDR3 loop spans 19 amino acids. Germline V gives CDR1 SGHTA, CDR2 FQGNSA. V lost 1 base and J lost 7; bases outside the gene matches: 15. The CDR3 loop is CASSLVRLAGGQPRNEQFF. The CDR3, as DNA: TGTGCCAGCAGCTTAGTCCGCCTAGCGGGGGGCCAACCCCGAAATGAGCAGTTCTTC.

The chain is built from TRBV24-1 and TRBJ2-5; 9 nucleotides line up with TRBD1. The CDR3 consists of 16 residues. The ends lost 2 bases at V and 4 bases at J; junction bases unmatched: 7. Germline lookup yields CDR1 KGHDR and CDR2 SFDVKD. The CDR3 region has the DNA TGTGCCACCAGTGATTGGGGACAGGGAAAGGGAGAGACCCAGTACTTC. It specifies CATSDWGQGKGETQYF.

This clonotype has ten or more counts. The chain carries TRBV3-1 and TRBJ2-1, with 8 bases identical to TRBD1. The CDR3 is 16 amino acids. J gave up 7 bases and V 4 bases, and 12 bases lay outside the gene matches. The germline CDR1 and CDR2 sequences are LGHDT and YNNKEL (reference sequence). The CDR3: CASSLYPGTGRNEQFF. For the CDR3, the DNA is TGTGCCAGCAGCCTTTACCCCGGGACAGGACGGAATGAGCAGTTCTTC.

The genes are TRBV12-3 or TRBV12-4 and TRBJ1-1; possible D gene TRBD1, 6 bases. Trimming removed 7 bases from V and 5 bases from J, with 17 bases in between. The CDR3 sequence is 14 residues long. CDR3 loop: CASTTGRGGTEAFF. CDR3 bases: TGTGCCAGCACTACAGGCAGGGGAGGGACTGAAGCTTTCTTT.

The chain couples TRBV5-6 to TRBJ2-2; D may be TRBD1 (6 bases). Per the germline V gene, CDR1 is SGHDT and CDR2 is YYEEEE. The V end lost 0 bases, the J end lost 5 bases, and 14 bases lay between the germline ends. This CDR3 spans 16 amino acids. In nucleotides, the CDR3 is TGTGCCAGCAGCTTGGACGGGCGAAGGGGGACCGGGGAGCTGTTTTTT. This codes for CASSLDGRRGTGELFF.

In its sample, this clonotype was seen many times. The rearrangement joins TRBV7-2 to TRBJ2-5, with D tentatively TRBD2 (6 bases). From germline, CDR1 is SGHTA and CDR2 FQGNSA. The CDR3 has 14 amino acids. Trimming stripped 2 bases from V and 2 bases from J, with 9 bases between. The CDR3 loop reads CASSLTGVQETQYF. The CDR3 region has the DNA TGTGCCAGCAGCTTAACGGGGGTTCAAGAGACCCAGTACTTC.

Regarding this clonotype: Possible read error: a much larger clone is one base away. This chain uses TRBV6-5 with TRBJ2-7; 11 bases agree with TRBD1. The CDR3 consists of 15 residues. The germline V gene has CDR1 MNHEY and CDR2 SVGAGI. The CDR3 DNA is TGTGCCCGCAGTTCCGCCGGGACAGGGGGTGACGAGCAGTACTTC. It codes for CARSSAGTGGDEQYF.

This clonotype was detected only a few times. This clone may be a read error of a much larger clone one base away. The DNA of the CDR3 is TGTGCCTGCAGCTTTGATCTAGGCGGCGAGCAGTTCTTC. Protein product: CACSFDLGGEQFF. The chain is built from TRBV7-2 and TRBJ2-1; D gene uncertain. Per germline, CDR1 SGHTA and CDR2 FQGNSA. This CDR3 has 13 residues.

The V and J genes are TRBV4-2 and TRBJ2-2; D perhaps matches TRBD2 (5 bases). The CDR3 sequence is 15 residues long. Germline CDR1 LGHNA, CDR2 YNFKEQ. Trimming removed 0 bases from V and 5 bases from J, with 10 bases in between. The CDR3, as DNA: TGTGCCAGCAGCCAAGATCGCGGGTTGACCGGGGAGCTGTTTTTT. Translated: CASSQDRGLTGELFF.

This clonotype was recorded many times. The V gene is TRBV27, the J gene TRBJ2-4; TRBD1 matches at 9 bases. Per germline, CDR1 MNHEY and CDR2 SMNVEV (reference sequence). V dropped 3 bases and J dropped 1; count of bases not matched to a gene: 7. CDR3 length: 17 residues. As DNA, the CDR3 is TGTGCCAGCAGTTTTGACAGGGGGGCTTCTGCCAAAAACATTCAGTACTTC. Translated, it gives CASSFDRGASAKNIQYF.

There are a few counts of this clonotype. Here the CDR3 reads CASSPRVQGQGAGEFF. In DNA, the CDR3 is TGTGCCAGCTCACCAAGGGTTCAAGGACAGGGGGCGGGGGAGTTCTTC. The chain is built from TRBV18 and TRBJ2-1, with 11 bases fitting TRBD1. V lost 2 bases, J lost 14 bases, and 14 bases stayed unmatched. The germline V gene has CDR1 KGHSH and CDR2 LQKENI. There are 16 residues in the CDR3.

This clonotype was seen only once. This rearrangement joins TRBV6-2 or TRBV6-3 to TRBJ2-7, with D possibly matching TRBD2 (6 bases). Gene TRBJ2-5 matches the end of the DNA better, so the J call may be wrong. The germline gives CDR1 MNHEY, CDR2 SVGEGT. The CDR3 contains 16 residues. Here the CDR3 reads CASSYSVGGRPGTQYF. The DNA of the CDR3 is TGTGCCAGCAGTTACTCGGTCGGGGGACGCCCAGGGACCCAGTACTTC.

The rearrangement joins TRBV5-5 to TRBJ2-3; 11 positions agree with TRBD2. Trimming removed 2 bases from V and 2 bases from J; junction bases left unmatched: 7. CDR3 length: 17 amino acids. Germline CDR1 is SGHKS and CDR2 is YYEKEE (reference sequence). CDR3 DNA sequence: TGTGCCAGCAGCTTACGACTAGCGGGGACCCTCACAGATACGCAGTATTTT. Protein product: CASSLRLAGTLTDTQYF.

This clonotype was picked up many times. The J gene is TRBJ2-3, the V gene TRBV7-9; D perhaps matches TRBD1 (5 bases). Germline CDR1 and CDR2: SEHNR and FQNEAQ (reference sequence). The CDR3 loop spans 15 amino acids. V shed 7 bases and J shed 1 base, with 15 bases lying between them. The CDR3 protein is CASTMTDTRTDTQYF. The CDR3 DNA reads as TGTGCCAGCACGATGACAGATACCCGCACAGATACGCAGTATTTT. Combining the CDR3 with reference TRBV7-9 and TRBJ2-3 gives the whole variable domain DTGVSQNPRHKITKRGQNVTFRCDPISEHNRLYWYRQTLGQGPEFLTYFQNEAQLEKSRLLSDRFSAERPKGSFSTLEIQRTEQGDSAMYLCASTMTDTRTDTQYFGPGTRLTVL.

This clonotype was seen only a few times. This chain joins TRBV7-2 and TRBJ1-4, with D perhaps TRBD1 (6 bases). CDR1 and CDR2 (germline): SGHTA, FQGNSA. The V end was cut by 0 bases, the J end by 7 bases, with 18 bases between. This CDR3 is built from 17 residues. CDR3 nucleotide sequence: TGTGCCAGCAGCTTAGCGGGGGCTCAGTTTAGTATTGAAAAACTGTTTTTT. Translation: CASSLAGAQFSIEKLFF.

Worth noting for this clonotype: One junction end disagrees with the germline gene, perhaps due to a read error. The chain is built from TRBV18 and TRBJ2-3, with no clear D. This CDR3 contains 14 residues. CDR1 is KGHSH, CDR2 LQKENI, per germline. The CDR3 bases are TGTGCCTGCTCACCACCGTCCCAGCCAGATACGCAGTATTTT. It yields the protein CACSPPSQPDTQYF.

This clonotype was detected many times. V usage is TRBV6-2 or TRBV6-3 and J usage is TRBJ2-3; no reliable D call. The germline CDR1 and CDR2 sequences are MNHEY and SVGEGT. The V end lost 6 bases, the J end lost 0 bases, and 10 bases lay between the germline ends. The CDR3 totals 14 residues. The CDR3 region is CASSPLTSTDTQYF. CDR3 DNA: TGTGCCAGCAGCCCATTGACTAGCACAGATACGCAGTATTTT.

A remark on this clonotype: A clone one base away is much larger, so this may be a read error. The V gene is TRBV25-1, the J gene TRBJ1-1, with 9 bases matching TRBD1. Germline assignment: CDR1 MGHDK and CDR2 SYGVNS. The CDR3 consists of 16 residues. J lost 5 bases, V lost 1 base, and 8 bases had no gene match. CDR3 nucleotide sequence: TGTGCCAGCAGTGAATCCTCGGGACAGGGACGGACTGAAGCTTTCTTT. Its translation: CASSESSGQGRTEAFF.

This clonotype was counted ten times or more. The rearrangement joins TRBV5-5 to TRBJ2-1; 9 nucleotides match TRBD2. The germline gives CDR1 SGHKS, CDR2 YYEKEE (reference sequence). The ends lost 0 bases at V and 1 base at J; junction bases unmatched: 5. The CDR3 consists of 17 residues. In DNA form, the CDR3 reads TGTGCCAGCAGCTTGGCCCGTAGCGGGGGATCCTACAATGAGCAGTTCTTC. Amino acid sequence: CASSLARSGGSYNEQFF.

This clonotype has more than one count but fewer than ten. This sequence joins TRBV2 and TRBJ1-5; no definite D call. CDR3 length equals 14 residues. The V and J ends lost 7 bases and 0 bases respectively, with 10 bases between them. Germline assignment: CDR1 SNHLY and CDR2 FYNNEI. CDR3: CASKGGNSNQPQHF. DNA for the CDR3: TGTGCCAGCAAGGGAGGTAATAGCAATCAGCCCCAGCATTTT.

This clonotype was observed once. Germline is not matched at one junction end, which may reflect a read error. The chain uses TRBV11-2 and TRBJ1-2, with D maybe TRBD1 (5 bases). The CDR3 consists of 20 residues. Per germline, CDR1 SGHAT and CDR2 FQNNGV. The CDR3 region has the DNA TGTGCCAGCAGCTTAGAGTCCTTAGAGGGCAGGGCCGTCACTAACTATGACTACACCTTC. It encodes CASSLESLEGRAVTNYDYTF.

This clonotype was observed at least ten times. The chain recombines TRBV29-1 with TRBJ2-5; D is possibly TRBD2 (6 bases). CDR3 size: 12 residues. Germline CDR1 reads SQVTM; CDR2 reads ANQGSEA. Deletions cut 4 bases from V and 5 bases from J, with 11 bases between. The CDR3 DNA sequence: TGCAGCGTTGGAGGGACTTATGAGACCCAGTACTTC. Protein: CSVGGTYETQYF.

This clonotype was detected many times. The V call is TRBV7-2, the J call TRBJ2-3, with 10 bases that match TRBD2. Germline-derived CDR1 and CDR2 are SGHTA and FQGNSA. The CDR3 contains 15 residues. Losses at the gene ends were 2 bases for V and 6 bases for J; bases not matched to a gene: 5. Written as DNA, the CDR3 is TGTGCCAGCAGCTTACCGACTAGCGGGTGGGATACGCAGTATTTT. Translated, it gives CASSLPTSGWDTQYF.

The chain is built from TRBV5-1 and TRBJ2-3, with 10 bases identical to TRBD2. This CDR3 is 14 amino acids long. Germline V gives CDR1 SGHRS, CDR2 YFSETQ. V was pared by 8 bases and J by 2 bases, with 5 bases of the junction left unmatched. CDR3 nucleotides: TGCGCCAGTTTTAGCGGGGGGTCCACAGATACGCAGTATTTT. Translation gives CASFSGGSTDTQYF. Supplemented by reference TRBV5-1 and TRBJ2-3, the full variable domain reads KAGVTQTPRYLIKTRGQQVTLSCSPISGHRSVSWYQQTPGQGLQFLFEYFSETQRNKGNFPGRFSGRQFSNSRSEMNVSTLELGDSALYLCASFSGGSTDTQYFGPGTRLTVL.

This clonotype came up a few times. Possible read error: a much larger clone is one base away. The genes are TRBV28 and TRBJ2-1; possibly TRBD2 for D (5 bases). The CDR3 consists of 12 residues. Germline loops: CDR1 MDHEN, CDR2 SYDVKM. Trimming left V 3 bases short and J 8 bases short, with 8 bases between. The CDR3 here is CASSFFGDEQFF. The CDR3 nucleotides read TGTGCCAGCAGTTTTTTCGGGGATGAGCAGTTCTTC.

The chain recombines TRBV6-6 with TRBJ1-2; weak D call: TRBD1 (5 bases). The ends were cut back, 5 bases at V and 4 bases at J, with 14 bases in the middle. Per the germline V gene, CDR1 is MNHNY and CDR2 is SVGAGI (reference sequence). The CDR3 runs 14 residues. The CDR3 DNA follows: TGTGCCAGCAGTGGGGCAGGGCGTACCTATGGCTACACCTTC. Amino acids: CASSGAGRTYGYTF.

This clonotype was found a few times. Since a much larger clone is just one base distant, this may be a read error. The J gene is TRBJ2-5, the V gene TRBV14; D gene uncertain. The CDR3 has 11 residues. V was shortened by 1 base and J by 13 bases, with 10 bases between the two germline ends. Germline V gene data show CDR1 as SGHDN and CDR2 as FVKESK. CDR3 loop: CASSQGGPAYF. CDR3 DNA sequence: TGTGCCAGCAGCCAAGGCGGCCCTGCGTACTTC. The full variable domain, its missing parts supplied by reference TRBV14 and TRBJ2-5, is EAGVTQFPSHSVIEKGQTVTLRCDPISGHDNLYWYRRVMGKEIKFLLHFVKESKQDESGMPNNRFLAERTGGTYSTLKVQPAELEDSGVYFCASSQGGPAYFGPGTRLLVL.